Listed below are T cell receptor beta chains from one sample, sequenced in a study of blood T cell repertoires in COVID-19. The table came from immunoSEQ multiplex PCR; TCRdb's copy has only in-frame clones and leaves some out. The repertoire holds about 200,000 clones, with about 93% as singletons. Material: peripheral blood. These receptors came from a man between 60 and 70 years old with COVID-19, enrolled during active disease. CDR3s include the opening cysteine and the closing phenylalanine or tryptophan. A D gene is named only where the DNA matches it firmly. The size of a clone is reported for some rows only, either as once, few or many, or as a class for expanded clones.

v_call	j_call	clone_size	d_call	cdr3_aa	cdr3_nt
TRBV7-3	TRBJ2-5	-	-	CASSLAGRQETQYF	TGTGCCAGCAGCTTAGCGGGTAGGCAAGAGACCCAGTACTTC
TRBV19	TRBJ2-3	-	TRBD2	CASTQAGLLTDTQYF	TGTGCCAGTACCCAAGCGGGACTGCTCACAGATACGCAGTATTTT
TRBV4-1	TRBJ1-2	-	-	CASSQGGAGANYGYTF	TGCGCCAGCAGCCAAGGCGGGGCGGGGGCTAACTATGGCTACACCTTC
TRBV4-1	TRBJ2-3	-	TRBD1	CASSQGLQGWATDTQYF	TGCGCCAGCAGCCAAGGCCTACAGGGGTGGGCCACAGATACGCAGTATTTT
TRBV18	TRBJ2-1	-	-	CASSGGVAEEQFF	TGTGCCAGCTCCGGCGGGGTGGCAGAAGAGCAGTTCTTC
TRBV27	TRBJ2-6	-	-	CASSQTGGANVLTF	TGTGCCAGCAGCCAAACAGGGGGGGCCAACGTCCTGACTTTC
TRBV20-1	TRBJ2-1	-	TRBD1	CSASTQTGMTYNEQFF	TGCAGTGCGAGTACTCAGACAGGGATGACCTACAATGAGCAGTTCTTC
TRBV2	TRBJ2-5	few	TRBD2	CASSGPRRTSGSGTGETQYF	TGTGCCAGCAGTGGGCCTAGAAGGACTAGCGGGAGCGGCACAGGAGAGACCCAGTACTTC
TRBV18	TRBJ1-4	-	-	CASSQTEPSATNEKLFF	TGTGCCAGCTCCCAGACAGAACCCTCTGCAACTAATGAAAAACTGTTTTTT
TRBV6-6	TRBJ2-1	-	TRBD2	CASSYGAGGLNEQFF	TGTGCCAGCAGTTACGGCGCGGGGGGGCTCAATGAGCAGTTCTTC
TRBV9	TRBJ2-2	many	-	CASSATRSGELFF	TGTGCCAGCAGCGCAACCAGGTCCGGGGAGCTGTTTTTT
TRBV9	TRBJ2-6	-	-	CASSTDGGIMTGANVLTF	TGTGCCAGCAGCACCGATGGCGGGATAATGACTGGGGCCAACGTCCTGACTTTC
TRBV23-1	TRBJ1-6	-	-	CASSQSIGGDNSPLHF	TGCGCCAGCAGTCAATCAATCGGAGGGGATAATTCACCCCTCCACTTT
TRBV27	TRBJ1-2	once	TRBD1	CASSLSGQGDGYTF	TGTGCCAGCAGTTTATCTGGACAGGGGGATGGCTACACCTTC
TRBV4-2	TRBJ2-7	few	TRBD1	CASSQEGQGTKTYEQYF	TGTGCCAGCAGCCAAGAGGGACAGGGCACTAAAACCTACGAGCAGTACTTC
TRBV2	TRBJ1-5	once	TRBD1	CASSSQGSGQPQHF	TGTGCCAGCAGTTCACAGGGGTCGGGACAGCCCCAGCATTTT
TRBV7-8	TRBJ2-5	-	-	CASSRGGSQETQYF	TGTGCCAGCAGCCGAGGCGGTTCCCAAGAGACCCAGTACTTC
TRBV5-1	TRBJ1-1	-	-	CASSARGGNTEAFF	TGCGCCAGCAGCGCTAGGGGGGGAAACACTGAAGCTTTCTTT
TRBV18	TRBJ2-1	-	-	CASSPPWGAGGSVQFF	TGTGCCAGCTCACCGCCCTGGGGGGCCGGGGGGTCGGTGCAGTTCTTC
TRBV7-2	TRBJ1-2	-	TRBD1	CASSLYLTGVDGYTF	TGTGCCAGCAGCTTATACCTGACAGGGGTAGATGGCTACACCTTC
TRBV18	TRBJ1-2	-	-	CASSPPWEGGYTF	TGTGCCAGCTCACCACCCTGGGAGGGAGGCTACACCTTC
TRBV28	TRBJ2-2	-	TRBD1	CASRNAGRDRALNTGELFF	TGTGCCAGCCGCAACGCCGGCCGCGACAGGGCTCTGAACACCGGGGAGCTGTTTTTT
TRBV19	TRBJ1-2	-	-	CASSSPGEANYGYTF	TGTGCCAGTAGTTCCCCAGGGGAAGCTAACTATGGCTACACCTTC
TRBV27	TRBJ1-6	-	-	CASTMGGSPLHF	TGTGCCAGCACGATGGGGGGTTCACCCCTCCACTTT
TRBV18	TRBJ2-1	-	TRBD2	CASSPRTSRYNEQFF	TGTGCCAGCTCACCCCGGACTAGCCGATACAATGAGCAGTTCTTC
TRBV9	TRBJ1-6	-	-	CASSVGGSNSPLHF	TGTGCCAGCAGCGTAGGGGGCAGCAATTCACCCCTCCACTTT
TRBV2	TRBJ2-1	-	-	CASKESHYNEQFF	TGTGCCAGCAAAGAGAGCCACTACAATGAGCAGTTCTTC
TRBV14	TRBJ1-3	many	TRBD1	CASSQVHRGIGNTIYF	TGTGCCAGCAGCCAAGTTCACAGGGGAATTGGAAACACCATATATTTT
TRBV5-5	TRBJ1-2	-	TRBD1	CASSRTGTGGGVYGYTF	TGTGCCAGCAGTCGAACCGGGACAGGGGGCGGCGTATATGGCTACACCTTC
TRBV5-1	TRBJ2-2	-	TRBD1	CASRIDRGGELFF	TGCGCCAGCAGAATCGACAGGGGCGGGGAGCTGTTTTTT
TRBV11-3	TRBJ2-1	-	-	CASSSLAREQFF	TGTGCCAGCAGCTCCCTAGCCCGGGAGCAGTTCTTC